Shown below are 7 T cell receptor beta chains from a single sample sequenced in a study of beta chain features in type 1 diabetes. All of the isolated RNA was reverse transcribed, so expressed TCRB transcripts were sequenced. The repertoire was sequenced with immunoSEQ multiplex PCR; TCRdb's copy has only in-frame clones and lacks some. Seen here are 45,000 to 60,000 clones, 55% to 80% observed once, and the top ten hold approximately 0.29%. These receptors' targets are unknown. Findings of the study overall: TCRB CDR3 length was moderately but significantly reduced in all four CD4+ subsets of Type 1 diabetes patients.

Input material: stem cell memory CD4+ T cells from blood. These receptors came from a woman aged 25-40 years with type 1 diabetes.

The genes are TRBV10-1 and TRBJ2-2, with D possibly being TRBD1 (5 bases). Germline V CDR1 and CDR2: WNHNN, SYGVQD (reference sequence). Trimming removed 4 bases from V and 13 bases from J, with 16 bases in between. CDR3 length: 13 residues. CDR3 in amino acids: CASSAPSQGVLFF. CDR3 nucleotides: TGCGCCAGCAGTGCTCCATCGCAGGGTGTGCTGTTTTTT.

This clone was detected only a few times. V gene TRBV21-1 combines with J gene TRBJ1-5; TRBD1 was called by the table and not checked on the DNA. TRBV21-1 is deemed a pseudogene. The CDR3 runs 17 residues. Here the CDR3 reads CASSKVNRGGSNQPQHF. For the CDR3, the DNA is TGTGCCAGCAGCAAAGTTAACAGGGGAGGCAGCAATCAGCCCCAGCATTTT.

This rearrangement joins TRBV2 to TRBJ2-2; weak D call: TRBD1 (6 bases). The CDR3 extends over 16 amino acids. Germline V lookup: CDR1 SNHLY, CDR2 FYNNEI. Between the trimmed V and J ends, which lost 3 bases and 0 bases, there was a span of 11 bases. The CDR3 DNA reads TGTGCCAGCAGTGACGGACAGCCTCCGAACACCGGGGAGCTGTTTTTT. Amino acids: CASSDGQPPNTGELFF.

The gene calls are TRBV11-2 and TRBJ2-4; 10 positions match TRBD1. Germline loops: CDR1 SGHAT, CDR2 FQNNGV. The CDR3 covers 15 residues. V shed 3 bases and J 8 bases; nucleotides not matched to a gene: 7. The CDR3 protein is CASSFTGTGDDIQYF. The CDR3 region has the DNA TGTGCCAGCAGCTTTACCGGGACAGGGGACGACATTCAGTACTTC.

The CDR3 DNA reads TGTGCCAGCAGCCAAGAGCCAGGGTGGGGCTACACCTTC. It translates to CASSQEPGWGYTF. The chain is built from TRBV14 and TRBJ1-2; possible D gene TRBD1, 5 bases. The V gene lost 0 bases and the J gene lost 8 bases, with 10 bases spanning the gap. This CDR3 is 13 amino acids long. Germline CDR1 and CDR2: SGHDN and FVKESK.

The CDR3 region has the DNA TGTGCCACCAGCAGAACCGGACAGGTGGGGATGGAGACCCAGTACTTC. It specifies CATSRTGQVGMETQYF. The gene calls are TRBV15 and TRBJ2-5, with 7 positions matching TRBD1. V was clipped by 2 bases and J by 5 bases; unmatched bases: 11. Germline CDR1 is LNHNV and CDR2 is YYDKDF (reference sequence). The CDR3 is made up of 16 amino acids.

The J gene is TRBJ1-5, the V gene TRBV6-5; 9 bases align to TRBD1. Germline V gene data show CDR1 as MNHEY and CDR2 as SVGAGI. V dropped 6 bases and J dropped 2; count of bases not matched to a gene: 5. This CDR3 has 15 amino acids. The CDR3 DNA reads as TGTGCCAGCAGGGGACAGGGAGATGGCAATCAGCCCCAGCATTTT. Its protein product is CASRGQGDGNQPQHF.